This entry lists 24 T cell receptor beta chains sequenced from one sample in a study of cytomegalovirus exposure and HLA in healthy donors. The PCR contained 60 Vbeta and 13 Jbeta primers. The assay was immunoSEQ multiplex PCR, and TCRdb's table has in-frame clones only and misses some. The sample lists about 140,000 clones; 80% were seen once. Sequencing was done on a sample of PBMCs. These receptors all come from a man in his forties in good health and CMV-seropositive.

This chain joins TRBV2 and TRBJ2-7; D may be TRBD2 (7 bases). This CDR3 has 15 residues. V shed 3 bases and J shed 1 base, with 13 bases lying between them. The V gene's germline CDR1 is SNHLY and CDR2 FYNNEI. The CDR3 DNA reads TGTGCCAGCAGTGAGGGGGGGGCCCCTTCCTACGAGCAGTACTTC. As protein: CASSEGGAPSYEQYF.

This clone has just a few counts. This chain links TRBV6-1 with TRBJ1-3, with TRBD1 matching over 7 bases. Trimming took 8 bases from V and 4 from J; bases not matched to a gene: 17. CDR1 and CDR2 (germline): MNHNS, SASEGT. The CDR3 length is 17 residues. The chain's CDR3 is CASREEGAVAGGNTIYF. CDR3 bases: TGTGCCAGCCGAGAAGAGGGGGCAGTTGCAGGAGGAAACACCATATATTTT.

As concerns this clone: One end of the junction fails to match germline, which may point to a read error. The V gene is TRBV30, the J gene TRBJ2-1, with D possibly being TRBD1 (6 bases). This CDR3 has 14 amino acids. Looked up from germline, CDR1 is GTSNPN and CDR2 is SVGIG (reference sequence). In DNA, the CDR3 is TGTGCCTGCACACCGGGACACCTCTACAATGAGCAGCTCTTC. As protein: CACTPGHLYNEQLF.

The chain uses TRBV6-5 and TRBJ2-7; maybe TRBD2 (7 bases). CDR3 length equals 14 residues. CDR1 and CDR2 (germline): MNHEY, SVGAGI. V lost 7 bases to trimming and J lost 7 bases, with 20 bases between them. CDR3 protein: CASTPGGSLREQYF. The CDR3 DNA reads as TGTGCCAGCACCCCGGGGGGCTCTTTACGGGAGCAGTACTTC.

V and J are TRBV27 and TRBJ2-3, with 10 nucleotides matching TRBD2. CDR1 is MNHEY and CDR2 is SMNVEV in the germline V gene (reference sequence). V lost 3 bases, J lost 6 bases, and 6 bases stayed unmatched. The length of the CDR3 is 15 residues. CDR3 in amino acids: CASSFSSGSSDTQYF. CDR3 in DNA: TGTGCCAGCAGTTTCTCTAGCGGGAGTAGTGATACGCAGTATTTT.

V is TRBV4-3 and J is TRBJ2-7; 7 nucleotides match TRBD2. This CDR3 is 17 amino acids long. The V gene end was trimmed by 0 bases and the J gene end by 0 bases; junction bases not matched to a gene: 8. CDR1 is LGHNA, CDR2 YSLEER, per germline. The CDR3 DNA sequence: TGCGCCAGCAGCCAAGATCGCGGAGCGGGAAGCTCCTACGAGCAGTACTTC. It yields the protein CASSQDRGAGSSYEQYF.

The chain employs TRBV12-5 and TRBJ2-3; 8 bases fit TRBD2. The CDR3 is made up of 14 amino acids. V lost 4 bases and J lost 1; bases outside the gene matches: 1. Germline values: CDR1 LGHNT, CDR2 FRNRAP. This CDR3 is CASGSGGGTDTQYF. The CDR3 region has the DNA TGTGCTAGTGGTTCGGGGGGGGGCACAGATACGCAGTATTTT.

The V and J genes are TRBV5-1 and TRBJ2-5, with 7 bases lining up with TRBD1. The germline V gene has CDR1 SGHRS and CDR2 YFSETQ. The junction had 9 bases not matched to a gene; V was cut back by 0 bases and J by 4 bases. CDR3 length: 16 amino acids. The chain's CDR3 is CASSLVGQAAGETQYF. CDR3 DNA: TGCGCCAGCAGCTTGGTAGGACAGGCGGCGGGAGAGACCCAGTACTTC.

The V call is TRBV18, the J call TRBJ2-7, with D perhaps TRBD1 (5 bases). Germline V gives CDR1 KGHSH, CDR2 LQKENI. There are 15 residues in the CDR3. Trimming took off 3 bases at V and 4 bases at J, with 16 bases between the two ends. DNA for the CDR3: TGTGCCAGCTCACCGTTCTCTGCCAGGGTTTACGAGCAGTACTTC. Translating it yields CASSPFSARVYEQYF.

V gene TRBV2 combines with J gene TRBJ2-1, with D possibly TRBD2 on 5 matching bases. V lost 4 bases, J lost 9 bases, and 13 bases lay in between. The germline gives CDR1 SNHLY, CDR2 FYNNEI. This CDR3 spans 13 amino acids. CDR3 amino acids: CASSVEYRGEQFF. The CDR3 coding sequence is TGTGCCAGCAGTGTGGAGTATCGGGGTGAGCAGTTCTTC.

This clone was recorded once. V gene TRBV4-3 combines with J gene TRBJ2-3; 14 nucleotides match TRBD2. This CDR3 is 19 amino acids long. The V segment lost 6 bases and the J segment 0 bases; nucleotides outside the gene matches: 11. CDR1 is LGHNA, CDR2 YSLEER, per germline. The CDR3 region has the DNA TGCGCCAGCAGGCCCAGGCTGACTAGCGGGGGGGGTAGCACAGATACGCAGTATTTT. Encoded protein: CASRPRLTSGGGSTDTQYF.

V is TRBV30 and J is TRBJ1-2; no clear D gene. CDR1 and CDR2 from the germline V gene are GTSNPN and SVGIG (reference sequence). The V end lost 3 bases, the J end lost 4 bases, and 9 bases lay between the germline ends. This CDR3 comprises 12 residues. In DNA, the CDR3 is TGTGCCTGGAGCCCGGGTGGCTATGGCTACACCTTC. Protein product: CAWSPGGYGYTF.

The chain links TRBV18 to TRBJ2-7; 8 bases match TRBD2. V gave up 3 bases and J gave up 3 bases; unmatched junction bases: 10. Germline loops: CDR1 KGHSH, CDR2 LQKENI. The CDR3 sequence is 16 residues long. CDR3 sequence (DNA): TGTGCCAGCTCACCGACTCCCAGCGGGGGCGACTACGAGCAGTACTTC. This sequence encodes CASSPTPSGGDYEQYF.

The CDR3 region has the DNA TGTGCCAGCAGCGTAGAGCGGGGGCCGTACAATGAGCAGTTCTTC. It is translated as CASSVERGPYNEQFF. The chain carries TRBV9 and TRBJ2-1, with TRBD2 matching over 8 bases. CDR1 and CDR2 (germline): SGDLS, YYNGEE. CDR3 length: 15 amino acids. The J segment lost 4 bases and the V segment lost 0 bases, leaving 3 bases of the junction unmatched.

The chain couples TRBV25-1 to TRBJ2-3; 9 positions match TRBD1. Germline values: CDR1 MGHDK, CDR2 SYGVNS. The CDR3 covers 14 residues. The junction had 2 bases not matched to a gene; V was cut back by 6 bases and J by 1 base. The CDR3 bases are TGTGCCAGCAGGCGACAGGGGGGCACAGATACGCAGTATTTT. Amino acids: CASRRQGGTDTQYF.

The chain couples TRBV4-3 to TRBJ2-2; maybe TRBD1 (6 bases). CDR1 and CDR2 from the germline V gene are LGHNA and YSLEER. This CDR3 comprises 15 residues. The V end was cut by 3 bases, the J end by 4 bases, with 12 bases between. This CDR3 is CASSQGNRATGELFF. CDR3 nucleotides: TGCGCCAGCAGCCAGGGAAACAGGGCCACCGGGGAGCTGTTTTTT.

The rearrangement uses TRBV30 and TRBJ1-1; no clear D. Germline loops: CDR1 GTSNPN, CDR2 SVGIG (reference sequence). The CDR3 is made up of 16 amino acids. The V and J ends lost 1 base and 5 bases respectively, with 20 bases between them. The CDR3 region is CAWSGRRFSRRTEAFF. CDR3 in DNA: TGTGCCTGGAGTGGGAGGAGGTTCAGTAGGAGAACTGAAGCTTTCTTT.

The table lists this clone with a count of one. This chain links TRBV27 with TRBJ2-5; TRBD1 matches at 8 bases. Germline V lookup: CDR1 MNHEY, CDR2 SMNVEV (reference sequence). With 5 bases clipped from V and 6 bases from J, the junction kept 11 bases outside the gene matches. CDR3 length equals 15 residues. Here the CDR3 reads CASSAPGGNLKTQYF. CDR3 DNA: TGTGCCAGCAGTGCCCCAGGGGGCAATTTGAAGACCCAGTACTTC.

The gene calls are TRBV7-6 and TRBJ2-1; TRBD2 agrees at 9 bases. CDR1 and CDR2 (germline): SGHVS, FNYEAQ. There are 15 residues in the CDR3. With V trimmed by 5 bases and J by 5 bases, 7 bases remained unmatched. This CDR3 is CASSGLAGGDNEQFF. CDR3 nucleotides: TGTGCCAGCAGCGGCTTGGCGGGGGGGGACAATGAGCAGTTCTTC.

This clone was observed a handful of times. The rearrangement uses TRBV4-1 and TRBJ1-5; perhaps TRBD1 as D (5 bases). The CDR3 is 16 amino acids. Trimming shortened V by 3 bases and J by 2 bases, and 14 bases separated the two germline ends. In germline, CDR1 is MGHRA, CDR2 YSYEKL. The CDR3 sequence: CASSHLGQVGNQPQHF. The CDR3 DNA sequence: TGCGCCAGCAGCCACCTAGGACAAGTTGGCAATCAGCCCCAGCATTTT.

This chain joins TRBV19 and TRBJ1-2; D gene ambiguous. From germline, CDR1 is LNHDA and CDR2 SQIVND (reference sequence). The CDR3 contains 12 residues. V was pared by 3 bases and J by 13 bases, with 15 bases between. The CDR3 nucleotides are TGTGCCAGTAGTATCAATTCCCTGGGAGCCACCTTC. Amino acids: CASSINSLGATF.

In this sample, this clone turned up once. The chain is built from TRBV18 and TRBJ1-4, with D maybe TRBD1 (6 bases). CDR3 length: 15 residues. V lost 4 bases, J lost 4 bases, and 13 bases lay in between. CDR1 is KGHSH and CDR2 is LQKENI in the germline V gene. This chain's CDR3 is CASSRDRSYNEKLFF. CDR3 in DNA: TGTGCCAGCTCACGCGACAGGAGTTATAATGAAAAACTGTTTTTT.

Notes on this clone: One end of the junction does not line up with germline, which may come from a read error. CDR3 loop: CASSPTSGGAYEQFF. The CDR3 DNA sequence: TGTGCTAGCAGCCCGACTAGCGGGGGGGCTTATGAGCAGTTCTTC. J is TRBJ2-1 and V is TRBV7-7, with TRBD2 matching over 14 bases. Germline CDR1 is SSHAT and CDR2 is FNYEAQ (reference sequence). There are 15 residues in the CDR3.

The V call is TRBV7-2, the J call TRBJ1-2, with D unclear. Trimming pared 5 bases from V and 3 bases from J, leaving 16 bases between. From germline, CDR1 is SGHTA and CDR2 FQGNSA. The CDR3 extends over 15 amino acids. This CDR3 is CASSAMTESYYGYTF. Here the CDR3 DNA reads TGTGCCAGCAGCGCGATGACGGAGAGTTACTATGGCTACACCTTC.